Given below is one TCR beta chain in context. The antigen remains undetermined. Since a much larger clone is just one base distant, this may be a read error. The data derive from a study of read filtering for tumor transcriptome and immune sequencing. Turning to the study itself: R-ISS stage counts were eight or nine for I, roughly 16 for II, 7 for III. Study-level results: The CD138-negative fraction was mixed bone marrow immune cells, not pure T cells. Correlation between methods rose after single-read clonotypes were removed.

The library was built from about 400 ng RNA with molecular barcoded adaptors for alpha/delta and beta/gamma chains. In TCRdb, the reads were re-called with MiXCR into one record per CDR3 protein. The sample holds roughly 41,000 distinct CDR3 sequences, around 13% seen once. Germline-derived CDR1 and CDR2 are DFQATT and SNEGSKA (reference sequence). The CDR3 runs 17 residues. The ends were cut back, 1 base at V and 4 bases at J, with 22 bases in the middle. At the time of active disease, bone marrow was collected from every patient. The sample was a population of CD138-negative cells sorted from bone marrow. The sequence was collected from a donor aged 40 or over with multiple myeloma. The gene calls are TRBV20-1 and TRBJ2-5, with D perhaps TRBD1 or TRBD2 (5 bases each). The CDR3 is CSARGQGRRVIRETQYF. DNA for the CDR3: TGCAGTGCTAGAGGGCAGGGTAGGCGGGTTATCCGAGAGACCCAGTACTTC.